Sequencing of this T cell receptor (beta chain) was carried out in a study of shared clonotypes between healthy human individuals. Study observations and caveats: In four donors, about 5% of naive CD4 clonotypes appeared in common.

This clone was detected many times. Its specificity is not known. Deep was the level used in running the assay. TCRdb's copy holds only in-frame clones and misses some; the assay was immunoSEQ multiplex PCR. The table lists approximately 250,000 clones, over 50% of them singletons, with 11% in the top ten. Healthy adults negative for HIV, lacking recent acute infections or vaccinations, served as donors. This TCR derives from a man aged 25 to 40 in good health. Sequencing was done on a sample of memory CD4+ T cells sorted from blood. Subset defined: CD45RA-negative fraction.

The CDR3 DNA follows: TGTGCCAGCAGCTTGGGACAGCAAGAGACCCAGTACTTC. Its protein is CASSLGQQETQYF. V is TRBV5-6 and J is TRBJ2-5; D is possibly TRBD1 (5 bases). V shed 0 bases and J shed 2 bases, with 5 bases lying between them. Germline V gene sequence: CDR1 SGHDT, CDR2 YYEEEE. The CDR3 runs to 13 residues.